These 2 T cell receptor beta chains were all obtained from the same sample, sequenced in a study of blood T cell repertoires in COVID-19. The method was immunoSEQ multiplex PCR; TCRdb's version includes in-frame clones alone and lacks a portion of them. The table has 150,000 to 200,000 clones, over 60% seen once; the top ten hold roughly 8.3%. The sample comprised peripheral blood. These receptor sequences come from a man aged 55 to 70 with acute or convalescent COVID-19.

V gene TRBV7-9 combines with J gene TRBJ1-2; the D is unclear. The V end lost 1 base, the J end lost 10 bases, and 7 bases lay between the germline ends. The CDR3 is made up of 11 amino acids. Germline CDR1 SEHNR, CDR2 FQNEAQ (reference sequence). The chain's CDR3 is CASSLEPDYTF. CDR3 DNA sequence: TGTGCCAGCAGCTTAGAGCCCGACTACACCTTC.

The rearrangement links TRBV14 to TRBJ1-6, with TRBD1 as a possible D gene (6 bases). V was shortened by 3 bases and J by 9 bases, with 12 bases between the two germline ends. Germline CDR1 reads SGHDN; CDR2 reads FVKESK. The CDR3 runs 14 residues. CDR3: CASSHRGRGSPLHF. CDR3 nucleotides: TGTGCCAGCAGCCACAGGGGCCGGGGTTCACCCCTCCACTTT. Full variable domain (missing parts from reference TRBV14 and TRBJ1-6): EAGVTQFPSHSVIEKGQTVTLRCDPISGHDNLYWYRRVMGKEIKFLLHFVKESKQDESGMPNNRFLAERTGGTYSTLKVQPAELEDSGVYFCASSHRGRGSPLHFGNGTRLTVT.